One and the same sample provided the 22 T cell receptor beta chains below, sequenced in a study of T cell responses to AZD1222 COVID-19 vaccine. The repertoire was sequenced with immunoSEQ multiplex PCR; TCRdb's copy has only in-frame clones and lacks some. The sample holds around 100,000 clones, 88% seen once. This specimen consisted of peripheral blood, obtained on day 0 of AZD1222 vaccination. The receptors here all came from an adult in good health.

This clone was picked up one time. The V gene is TRBV10-1, the J gene TRBJ2-7; TRBD2 matches 7 bases. With 4 bases clipped from V and 5 bases from J, the junction kept 17 bases outside the gene matches. Per germline, CDR1 WNHNN and CDR2 SYGVQD (reference sequence). The CDR3 spans 17 residues. The CDR3 is CASSAASGLYLPHEQYF. The CDR3 region has the DNA TGCGCCAGCAGTGCTGCTAGCGGCTTATACCTACCTCACGAGCAGTACTTC.

This clone was seen a single time. The rearrangement links TRBV6-6 to TRBJ2-1; 8 nucleotides align to TRBD1. Trimming cost V 6 bases and J 8 bases; bases outside gene matches: 6. Germline V gene sequence: CDR1 MNHNY, CDR2 SVGAGI (reference sequence). The CDR3 runs to 13 residues. The CDR3 is CASRDRAGDEQFF. DNA for the CDR3: TGTGCCAGCAGGGACAGGGCGGGCGATGAGCAGTTCTTC.

The chain combines TRBV7-3 with TRBJ2-1, with 8 bases identical to TRBD2. The V gene end was trimmed by 5 bases and the J gene end by 7 bases; junction bases not matched to a gene: 7. The CDR3 consists of 14 residues. Germline V gene lookup returns CDR1 SGHTA and CDR2 FQGTGA. CDR3 protein: CASSISGNGNEQFF. CDR3 coding DNA: TGTGCCAGCAGCATTAGCGGGAACGGGAATGAGCAGTTCTTC.

The rearrangement links TRBV20-1 to TRBJ2-7; tentatively, D is TRBD1 or TRBD2 (5 bases each). Germline V gene data show CDR1 as DFQATT and CDR2 as SNEGSKA (reference sequence). This CDR3 has 12 amino acids. V was clipped by 3 bases and J by 5 bases, with 11 bases between them. The DNA of the CDR3 is TGCAGTGCTAGTCGAGGGGCTGACGAGCAGTACTTC. As protein: CSASRGADEQYF.

The gene calls are TRBV11-3 and TRBJ2-7; D remains ambiguous. Trimming shortened V by 1 base and J by 2 bases, and 6 bases separated the two germline ends. This CDR3 region has 13 residues. Germline CDR1 and CDR2: SGHNT and YENEEA. CDR3 amino acids: CASSLVGPYEQYF. DNA for the CDR3: TGTGCCAGCAGCTTAGTGGGCCCCTACGAGCAGTACTTC. Filled out from reference TRBV11-3 and TRBJ2-7, the complete variable domain reads EAGVVQSPRYKIIEKKQPVAFWCNPISGHNTLYWYLQNLGQGPELLIRYENEEAVDDSQLPKDRFSAERLKGVDSTLKIQPAELGDSAVYLCASSLVGPYEQYFGPGTRLTVT.

The CDR3 protein is CAWSVGGLSAFF. CDR3 in DNA: TGTGCCTGGAGTGTAGGGGGGCTCTCGGCTTTCTTT. The chain couples TRBV30 to TRBJ1-1; weak D call: TRBD1 (6 bases). The V gene lost 0 bases and the J gene lost 11 bases, with 13 bases spanning the gap. The germline V gene encodes CDR1 GTSNPN and CDR2 SVGIG (reference sequence). The CDR3 totals 12 residues. Looking up the rest from reference TRBV30 and TRBJ1-1 gives the full variable domain: SQTIHQWPATLVQPVGSPLSLECTVEGTSNPNLYWYRQAAGRGLQLLFYSVGIGQISSEVPQNLSASRPQDRQFILSSKKLLLSDSGFYLCAWSVGGLSAFFGQGTRLTVV.

This clone has a single count. V is TRBV12-5 and J is TRBJ2-5; 7 nucleotides align to TRBD2. The CDR3 loop spans 16 amino acids. V shed 3 bases, J shed 2 bases, and the junction held 9 bases outside the gene matches. Germline assignment: CDR1 LGHNT and CDR2 FRNRAP. The CDR3 DNA follows: TGTGCTAGTGGTTTTACGAGCGGGAAGGATCAAGAGACCCAGTACTTC. Its protein is CASGFTSGKDQETQYF.

The V and J genes are TRBV6-2 or TRBV6-3 and TRBJ2-5; possible D gene TRBD2, 6 bases. Trimming pared 4 bases from V and 4 bases from J, leaving 7 bases between. The CDR3 is made up of 12 amino acids. In germline, CDR1 is MNHEY, CDR2 SVGEGT. The CDR3 protein is CASSSGRETQYF. The DNA of the CDR3 is TGTGCCAGCAGTTCCGGGAGAGAGACCCAGTACTTC.

The rearrangement joins TRBV7-8 to TRBJ1-6; weak D call: TRBD1 (5 bases). The CDR3 consists of 15 residues. Germline V gene sequence: CDR1 SGHVS, CDR2 FQNEAQ. Trimming left V 3 bases short and J 10 bases short, with 16 bases between. In DNA form, the CDR3 reads TGTGCCAGCAGCTTGGACCAGGGTGGAAGGTCACCCCTCCACTTT. Translating it yields CASSLDQGGRSPLHF.

The chain is built from TRBV25-1 and TRBJ2-5; D is uncertain. Germline V lookup: CDR1 MGHDK, CDR2 SYGVNS. The CDR3 contains 14 residues. Trimming took off 2 bases at V and 0 bases at J, with 7 bases between the two ends. The chain's CDR3 is CASSEIRDQETQYF. As DNA, the CDR3 is TGTGCCAGCAGTGAAATACGGGACCAAGAGACCCAGTACTTC. Supplemented by reference TRBV25-1 and TRBJ2-5, the full variable domain reads EADIYQTPRYLVIGTGKKITLECSQTMGHDKMYWYQQDPGMELHLIHYSYGVNSTEKGDLSSESTVSRIRTEHFPLTLESARPSHTSQYLCASSEIRDQETQYFGPGTRLLVL.

This chain links TRBV6-2 or TRBV6-3 with TRBJ2-1; D possibly corresponds to TRBD1 (5 bases). The V gene lost 3 bases and the J gene lost 2 bases, with 8 bases spanning the gap. CDR1 and CDR2 from the germline V gene are MNHEY and SVGEGT. The CDR3 runs 14 residues. The CDR3 nucleotides read TGTGCCAGCAGTTATGGGGCGACCTACAATGAGCAGTTCTTC. It yields the protein CASSYGATYNEQFF.

The J gene is TRBJ1-6, the V gene TRBV19, with no clear D. V shed 3 bases and J shed 5 bases, with 8 bases lying between them. This CDR3 region has 14 residues. In germline, CDR1 is LNHDA, CDR2 SQIVND (reference sequence). The CDR3 spells CASSILGDNSPLHF. The CDR3 DNA sequence: TGTGCCAGTAGTATCCTCGGGGATAATTCACCCCTCCACTTT.

V and J are TRBV28 and TRBJ2-6; D gene unclear. The CDR3 totals 15 residues. Germline-derived CDR1 and CDR2 are MDHEN and SYDVKM. The V end lost 6 bases, the J end lost 0 bases, and 9 bases lay between the germline ends. CDR3 nucleotides: TGTGCCAGCAGCAACCGTAACTCTGGGGCCAACGTCCTGACTTTC. Amino acids: CASSNRNSGANVLTF.

The V call is TRBV2, the J call TRBJ1-3; no firm D call. The CDR3 consists of 13 residues. The V and J ends lost 7 bases and 2 bases respectively, with 9 bases between them. Germline lookup yields CDR1 SNHLY and CDR2 FYNNEI. This CDR3 is CASTGLPGNTIYF. CDR3 nucleotides: TGTGCCAGCACGGGTTTGCCTGGAAACACCATATATTTT.

The sample holds a few counts of this clone. The chain is built from TRBV5-1 and TRBJ2-7, with 10 bases that match TRBD2. This CDR3 is built from 16 residues. V gave up 3 bases and J gave up 0 bases; unmatched junction bases: 6. Germline V gene lookup returns CDR1 SGHRS and CDR2 YFSETQ. Here the CDR3 DNA reads TGCGCCAGCAGCTCTGGAGCGGGAGGGATCTCCTACGAGCAGTACTTC. Protein sequence: CASSSGAGGISYEQYF.

The J gene is TRBJ1-1, the V gene TRBV6-1, with D possibly being TRBD1 (5 bases). The CDR3 covers 14 residues. V was trimmed by 2 bases and J by 3 bases, leaving 10 bases between them. The germline CDR1 and CDR2 sequences are MNHNS and SASEGT. This chain's CDR3 is CASSEYGGDTEAFF. The CDR3 bases are TGTGCCAGCAGTGAATACGGAGGGGACACTGAAGCTTTCTTT.

This chain links TRBV2 with TRBJ2-5; no definite D call. The CDR3 length is 14 residues. Trimming cost V 7 bases and J 4 bases, with 16 bases left between them. Germline V gives CDR1 SNHLY, CDR2 FYNNEI. In DNA form, the CDR3 reads TGTGCCAGCACCAAGGATCCGAGGCTAGAGACCCAGTACTTC. This gives the protein CASTKDPRLETQYF.

This sequence joins TRBV5-1 and TRBJ2-7; perhaps TRBD2 as D (5 bases). Per the germline V gene, CDR1 is SGHRS and CDR2 is YFSETQ. The CDR3 is 15 residues long. The V gene lost 5 bases and the J gene lost 0 bases, with 15 bases spanning the gap. CDR3 nucleotides: TGCGCCAGCAGAAGAGCGGCGGACGCCTCCTACGAGCAGTACTTC. Encoded protein: CASRRAADASYEQYF.

The chain carries TRBV28 and TRBJ2-1; D uncertain. Trimming stripped 2 bases from V and 3 bases from J, with 8 bases between. The CDR3 totals 14 residues. Germline loops: CDR1 MDHEN, CDR2 SYDVKM. The CDR3 reads CASSLMANYNEQFF. DNA of the CDR3: TGTGCCAGCAGTTTAATGGCGAACTACAATGAGCAGTTCTTC.

CDR3 nucleotide sequence: TGTGCCAGCAGCTGGGGACTAGCGGGAGTCAGGGGCGAGCAGTACTTC. It translates to CASSWGLAGVRGEQYF. V gene TRBV7-2 combines with J gene TRBJ2-7; 14 nucleotides match TRBD2. The V gene's germline CDR1 is SGHTA and CDR2 FQGNSA. The CDR3 spans 16 residues. V was pared by 4 bases and J by 6 bases, with 8 bases of the junction left unmatched.

The V gene is TRBV7-9, the J gene TRBJ2-3, with unresolved D. The CDR3 is 16 residues long. Germline V lookup: CDR1 SEHNR, CDR2 FQNEAQ (reference sequence). The germline V and J ends were trimmed by 4 bases and 0 bases, with 14 bases remaining between them. CDR3 sequence (DNA): TGTGCCAGCAGCTGGAAGGACGGTACTAGCACAGATACGCAGTATTTT. Protein sequence: CASSWKDGTSTDTQYF.

This chain joins TRBV2 and TRBJ2-1; TRBD2 agrees at 8 bases. V was clipped by 5 bases and J by 10 bases; unmatched bases: 13. This CDR3 region has 15 residues. CDR1 SNHLY and CDR2 FYNNEI come from the germline V gene. CDR3 DNA: TGTGCCAGCAGTCCCGAATCCGGGACTAGACTCGAGCAGTTCTTC. This codes for CASSPESGTRLEQFF.